What follows is one T cell receptor beta chain and its context. Antigen unknown. Measured with immunoSEQ multiplex PCR; TCRdb has only the in-frame clones, and not every one. The table includes more than 50,000 clones, 89% detected once. The CDR3 sequence is 14 residues long. V was trimmed by 2 bases and J by 7 bases, leaving 14 bases between them. Per the germline V gene, CDR1 is MDHEN and CDR2 is SYDVKM. The data originate from a study of T cell responses to AZD1222 COVID-19 vaccine. Study-wide context: Pooling was applied to second doses at about 4 or about 12 weeks. Study results and limitations: Along spike, vaccine-associated CD4 TCRs were found throughout, with dominance at 160-218 and 743-854. Donors were largely white British and mainly female; clonal diversity was possibly underestimated. Baseline serology detected seropositivity in only six AZD1222 recipients.

This clonotype was obtained from an adult in good health. Material: peripheral blood, obtained on day 0 of AZD1222 vaccination. The chain carries TRBV28 and TRBJ1-2, with D possibly TRBD1 on 5 matching bases. The CDR3 sequence is CASSLLGPSSGYTF. The CDR3, as DNA: TGTGCCAGCAGTTTACTGGGACCGTCCTCTGGCTACACCTTC.